This T cell receptor beta chain is from a study of T cell responses to AZD1222 COVID-19 vaccine. Study-wide results and caveats: With dominance at 160-218 and 743-854, vaccine-associated CD4 TCRs spanned spike. Among the donors, most were white British and more were female, and clonal diversity was possibly underestimated. Repertoires were sampled only after the peak T cell response.

Here immunoSEQ multiplex PCR was the method, and the copy in TCRdb shows in-frame clones only, minus some. The sample gives approximately 110,000 clones, 70% to 90% of which show up once; roughly 2.5% is in the top ten. Germline V gene lookup returns CDR1 SQVTM and CDR2 ANQGSEA. This CDR3 has 13 residues. The V end lost 5 bases, the J end lost 3 bases, and 14 bases lay between the germline ends. Concerning this clone itself: Its specificity is not known.

This receptor was identified in an adult who received the AZD1222 COVID-19 vaccine. The sample in question was peripheral blood, obtained 28 days after the second AZD1222 dose. J is TRBJ2-7 and V is TRBV29-1; unclear D gene. The CDR3 region is CSVFTGDNYEQYF. CDR3 bases: TGCAGCGTTTTCACTGGGGATAACTACGAGCAGTACTTC.